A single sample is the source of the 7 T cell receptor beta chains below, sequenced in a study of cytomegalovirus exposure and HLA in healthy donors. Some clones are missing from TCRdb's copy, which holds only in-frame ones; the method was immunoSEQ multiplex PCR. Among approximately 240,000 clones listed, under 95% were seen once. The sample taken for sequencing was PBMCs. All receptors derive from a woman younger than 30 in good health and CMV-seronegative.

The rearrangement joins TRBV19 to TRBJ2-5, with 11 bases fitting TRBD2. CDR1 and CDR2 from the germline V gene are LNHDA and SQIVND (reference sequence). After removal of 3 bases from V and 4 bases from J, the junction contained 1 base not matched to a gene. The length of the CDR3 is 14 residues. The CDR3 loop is CASSIGLAGETQYF. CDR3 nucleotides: TGTGCCAGTAGTATTGGACTAGCGGGAGAGACCCAGTACTTC.

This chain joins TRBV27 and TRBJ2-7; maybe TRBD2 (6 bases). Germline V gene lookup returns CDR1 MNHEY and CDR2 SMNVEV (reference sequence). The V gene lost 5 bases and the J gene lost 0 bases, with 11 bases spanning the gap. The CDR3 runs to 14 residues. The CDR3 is CASSPATSSYEQYF. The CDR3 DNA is TGTGCCAGCAGTCCGGCGACTAGCTCCTACGAGCAGTACTTC.

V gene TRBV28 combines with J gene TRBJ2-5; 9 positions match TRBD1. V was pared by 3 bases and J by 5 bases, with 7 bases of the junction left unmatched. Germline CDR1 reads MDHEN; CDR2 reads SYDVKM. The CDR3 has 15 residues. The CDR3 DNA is TGTGCCAGCAGTTTTGACAGGGGGATTAAGGAGACCCAGTACTTC. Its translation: CASSFDRGIKETQYF.

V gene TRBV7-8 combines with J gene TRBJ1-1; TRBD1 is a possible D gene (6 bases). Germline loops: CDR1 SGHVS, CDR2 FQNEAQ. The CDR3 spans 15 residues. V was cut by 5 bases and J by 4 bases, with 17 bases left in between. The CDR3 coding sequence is TGTGCCAGCAGCACCCCCCGGGGACAAACCACTGAAGCTTTCTTT. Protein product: CASSTPRGQTTEAFF.

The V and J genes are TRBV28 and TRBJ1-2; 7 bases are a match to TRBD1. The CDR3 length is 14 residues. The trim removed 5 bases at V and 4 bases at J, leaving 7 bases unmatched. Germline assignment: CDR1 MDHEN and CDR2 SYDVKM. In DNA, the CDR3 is TGTGCCAGCAGTACTACCTGGGACAGCTATGGCTACACCTTC. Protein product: CASSTTWDSYGYTF.

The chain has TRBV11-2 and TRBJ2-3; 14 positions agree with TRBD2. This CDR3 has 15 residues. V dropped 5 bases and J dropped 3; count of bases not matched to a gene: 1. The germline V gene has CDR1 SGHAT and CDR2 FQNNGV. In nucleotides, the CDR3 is TGTGCCAGCAGCCGGACTAGCGGGAGGACAGATACGCAGTATTTT. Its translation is CASSRTSGRTDTQYF. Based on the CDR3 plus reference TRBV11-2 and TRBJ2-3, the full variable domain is EAGVAQSPRYKIIEKRQSVAFWCNPISGHATLYWYQQILGQGPKLLIQFQNNGVVDDSQLPKDRFSAERLKGVDSTLKIQPAKLEDSAVYLCASSRTSGRTDTQYFGPGTRLTVL.

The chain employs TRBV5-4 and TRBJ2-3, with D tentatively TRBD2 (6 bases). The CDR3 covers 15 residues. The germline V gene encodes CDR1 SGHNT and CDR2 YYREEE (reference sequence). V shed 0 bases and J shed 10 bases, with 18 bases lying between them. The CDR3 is CASSLAGRGGLAQYF. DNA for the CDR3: TGTGCCAGCAGCTTGGCCGGGCGGGGCGGGCTTGCGCAGTATTTT.